Listed below are T cell receptor beta chains from one sample, sequenced in a study of early T cells in non-severe SARS-CoV-2 infection. TCRdb analysed the 5' RACE reads with MiXCR anew, one entry per CDR3 protein. The table has 100,000 to 140,000 distinct CDR3 sequences, approximately 12% seen once. Sample: whole blood. The receptors stem from an adult who was a healthcare worker with PCR-confirmed SARS-CoV-2 infection or an uninfected control (not recorded which). The CDR3 runs from the conserved cysteine through the conserved F or W. Each record gives: J gene, clone size, V gene, D gene, CDR3 protein, CDR3 DNA. A D gene is named only where the DNA matches it firmly. A clone size is listed for some rows: how often the clone was seen (once, few, many), or a class if it is expanded.

>TRBJ2-7|few|TRBV27|TRBD2
CASRLSSGRAYEQYF
TGTGCCAGCCGCCTGTCCAGCGGGAGGGCCTACGAGCAGTACTTC
>TRBJ2-7|many|TRBV30|-
CALEYGVTYEQYF
TGTGCCTTGGAATACGGGGTAACCTACGAGCAGTACTTC
>TRBJ2-7|many|TRBV6-5|-
CASSYFGSSYEQYF
TGTGCCAGCAGTTATTTTGGGAGCTCCTACGAGCAGTACTTC
>TRBJ2-3|many|TRBV7-9|-
CASSLTIDTQYF
TGTGCCAGCAGCCTCACGATCGATACGCAGTATTTT
>TRBJ2-1|few|TRBV11-2|-
CASSNRSGRNEQFF
TGTGCCAGCAGCAACAGGTCCGGGAGAAATGAGCAGTTCTTC
>TRBJ2-3|many|TRBV7-2|-
CASGIGHLDTQYF
TGTGCCAGCGGAATAGGGCATTTAGATACGCAGTATTTT
>TRBJ2-1|few|TRBV15|-
CATTPGQGSSGRREQFF
TGTGCCACCACCCCGGGACAGGGGTCTAGCGGGAGACGGGAGCAGTTCTTC
>TRBJ2-7|few|TRBV5-6|-
CASSLGTHEQYF
TGTGCCAGCAGCCTTGGGACGCACGAGCAGTACTTC
>TRBJ2-2|many|TRBV28|TRBD2
CASSLSRGRSGELFF
TGTGCCAGCAGTTTGTCTCGCGGGAGATCGGGGGAGCTGTTTTTT
>TRBJ1-1|-|TRBV28|TRBD1
CASRTGRATEAFF
TGTGCCAGCAGGACAGGGAGGGCCACTGAAGCTTTCTTT
>TRBJ2-1|-|TRBV24-1|-
CATSDLRAGNEQFF
TGTGCCACCAGTGATTTGCGCGCAGGGAATGAGCAGTTCTTC
>TRBJ2-7|-|TRBV3-1|TRBD1
CASSQGTGASYEQYF
TGTGCCAGCAGCCAAGGGACAGGGGCCTCCTACGAGCAGTACTTC
>TRBJ2-7|many|TRBV12-3/TRBV12-4|TRBD1
CASSTGGDEQYF
TGTGCCAGCAGTACAGGGGGCGACGAGCAGTACTTC
>TRBJ1-5|few|TRBV6-6|-
CASKLGGPLSNQPQHF
TGTGCCAGCAAGCTCGGAGGTCCCCTTAGCAATCAGCCCCAGCATTTT
>TRBJ2-1|many|TRBV5-1|-
CASSQRDNEQFF
TGCGCCAGCTCCCAGCGGGACAATGAGCAGTTCTTC
>TRBJ1-4|-|TRBV5-1|TRBD1
CASSLAGSTGGRKKLFF
TGCGCCAGCAGCTTGGCCGGATCGACAGGGGGCCGGAAAAAACTGTTTTTT
>TRBJ2-3|many|TRBV7-2|TRBD2
CASSFVRTRTGTDTQYF
TGTGCCAGCAGCTTTGTGCGGACTAGGACGGGGACAGATACGCAGTATTTT
>TRBJ2-7|few|TRBV28|-
CASSRLKYEQYF
TGTGCCAGCAGTCGGCTGAAGTACGAGCAGTACTTC
>TRBJ1-5|many|TRBV20-1|-
CSVGAYSNQPQHF
TGCAGTGTAGGGGCCTATAGCAATCAGCCCCAGCATTTT
>TRBJ1-2|-|TRBV7-9|-
CASSQQYPGYTF
TGTGCCAGCAGCCAACAATACCCGGGCTACACCTTC
>TRBJ2-5|-|TRBV9|TRBD1
CASSSGGGDQYF
TGTGCCAGCAGCTCAGGGGGTGGTGACCAGTACTTC
>TRBJ2-6|few|TRBV7-2|-
CASQAGQFSGANVLTF
TGTGCCAGCCAGGCGGGACAGTTCTCTGGGGCCAACGTCCTGACTTTC
>TRBJ2-1|once|TRBV28|-
CASSLGPLNEQFF
TGTGCCAGCAGTTTGGGACCTCTCAATGAGCAGTTCTTC
>TRBJ2-2|-|TRBV6-1|-
CASSDQPLNTGELFF
TGTGCCAGCAGTGACCAGCCACTTAACACCGGGGAGCTGTTTTTT
>TRBJ2-7|few|TRBV5-5|-
CASSLGAGVPSYEQYF
TGTGCCAGCAGCCTGGGGGCGGGGGTCCCCTCCTACGAGCAGTACTTC
>TRBJ2-2|few|TRBV28|-
CASRPQGRGTGELFF
TGTGCCAGCAGACCCCAAGGCCGGGGCACCGGGGAGCTGTTTTTT
>TRBJ2-1|many|TRBV27|TRBD1
CASRDGQGDWNEQFF
TGTGCCAGCCGGGATGGACAGGGTGATTGGAATGAGCAGTTCTTC
>TRBJ1-1|many|TRBV20-1|-
CSARNAWGRCGTTEAFF
TGCAGTGCTAGAAACGCCTGGGGACGGTGCGGAACCACTGAAGCTTTCTTT
>TRBJ2-2|few|TRBV20-1|-
CSAYGQNTGELFF
TGCAGTGCTTACGGACAGAACACCGGGGAGCTGTTTTTT
>TRBJ2-1|few|TRBV7-9|-
CASSRTDGFYNEQFF
TGTGCCAGCAGCCGGACGGACGGATTTTACAATGAGCAGTTCTTC
>TRBJ1-3|-|TRBV5-4|-
CASSAKERGPSNTIYF
TGTGCCAGCAGCGCAAAAGAACGTGGACCATCAAACACCATATATTTT
>TRBJ2-3|once|TRBV6-6|-
CASRRTASTDTQYF
TGTGCCAGCAGAAGGACAGCTAGCACAGATACGCAGTATTTT
>TRBJ2-3|few|TRBV18|-
CASSPGDADTQYF
TGTGCCAGCTCACCTGGGGACGCAGATACGCAGTATTTT
>TRBJ2-2|few|TRBV6-1|TRBD2
CATGTSRNTGELFF
TGTGCCACCGGGACTAGCAGAAACACCGGGGAGCTGTTTTTT
>TRBJ2-3|-|TRBV4-3|TRBD2
CASSQRAGGPDTQYF
TGCGCCAGCAGCCAGCGGGCGGGAGGGCCAGATACGCAGTATTTT
>TRBJ2-1|many|TRBV21-1|-
CASTPLPNEQFF
TGTGCCAGCACCCCGCTTCCCAATGAGCAGTTCTTC
>TRBJ2-2|few|TRBV20-1|-
CSARPPGLMTGELFF
TGCAGTGCTAGACCGCCGGGACTTATGACCGGGGAGCTGTTTTTT